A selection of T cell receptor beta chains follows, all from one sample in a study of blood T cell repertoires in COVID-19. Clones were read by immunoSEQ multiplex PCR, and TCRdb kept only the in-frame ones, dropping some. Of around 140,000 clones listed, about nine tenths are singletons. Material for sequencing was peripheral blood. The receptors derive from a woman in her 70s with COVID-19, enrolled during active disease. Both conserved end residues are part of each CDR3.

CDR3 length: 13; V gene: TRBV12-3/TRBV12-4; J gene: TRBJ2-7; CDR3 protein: CASGQGAFYEQYF
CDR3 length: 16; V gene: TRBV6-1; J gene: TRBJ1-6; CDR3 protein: CASSEAGGLSNSPLHF
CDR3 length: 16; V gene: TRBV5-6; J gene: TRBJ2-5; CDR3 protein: CASSLAGGGVQETQYF
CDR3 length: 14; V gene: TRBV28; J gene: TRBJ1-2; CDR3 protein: CASISNRVGYGYTF
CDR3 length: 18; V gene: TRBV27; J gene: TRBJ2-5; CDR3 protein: CASSYHGLAGGPGETQYF
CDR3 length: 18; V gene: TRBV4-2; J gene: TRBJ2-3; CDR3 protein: CASSPKARQGISTDTQYF
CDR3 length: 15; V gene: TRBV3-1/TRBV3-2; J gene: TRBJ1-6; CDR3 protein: CASSRLAGQNSPLHF
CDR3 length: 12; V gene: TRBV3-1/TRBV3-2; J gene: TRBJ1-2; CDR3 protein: CASSRDNRGYTF
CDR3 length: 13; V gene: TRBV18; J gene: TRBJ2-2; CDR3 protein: CASSPVAAGELFF
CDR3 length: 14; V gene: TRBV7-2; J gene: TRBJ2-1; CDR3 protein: CASRKPVRGREQFF
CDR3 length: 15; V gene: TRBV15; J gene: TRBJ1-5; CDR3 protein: CATSRELDRDQPQHF